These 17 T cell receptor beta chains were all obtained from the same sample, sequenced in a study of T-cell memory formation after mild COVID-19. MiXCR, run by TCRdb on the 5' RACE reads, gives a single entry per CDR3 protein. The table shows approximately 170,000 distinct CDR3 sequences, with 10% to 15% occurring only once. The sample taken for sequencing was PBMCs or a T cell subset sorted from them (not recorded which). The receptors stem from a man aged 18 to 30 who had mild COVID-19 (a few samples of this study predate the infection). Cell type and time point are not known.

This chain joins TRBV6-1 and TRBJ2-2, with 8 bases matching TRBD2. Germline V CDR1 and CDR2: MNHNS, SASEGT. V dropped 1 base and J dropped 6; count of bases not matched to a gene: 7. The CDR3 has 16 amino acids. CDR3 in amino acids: CASSEGAGGAAGELFF. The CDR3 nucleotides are TGTGCCAGCAGTGAAGGGGCGGGGGGCGCGGCCGGGGAGCTGTTTTTT.

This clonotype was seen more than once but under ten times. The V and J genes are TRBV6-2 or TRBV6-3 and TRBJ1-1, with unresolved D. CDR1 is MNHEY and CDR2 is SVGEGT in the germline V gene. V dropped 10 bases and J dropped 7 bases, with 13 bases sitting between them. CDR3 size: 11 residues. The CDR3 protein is CAISARGEAFF. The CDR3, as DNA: TGTGCCATTTCCGCTAGAGGTGAAGCTTTCTTT.

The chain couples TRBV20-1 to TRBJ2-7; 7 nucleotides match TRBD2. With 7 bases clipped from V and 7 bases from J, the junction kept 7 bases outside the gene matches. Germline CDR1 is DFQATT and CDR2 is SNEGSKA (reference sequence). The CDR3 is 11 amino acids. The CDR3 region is CSGGLGGEQYF. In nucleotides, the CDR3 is TGCAGTGGTGGACTAGGCGGGGAGCAGTACTTC.

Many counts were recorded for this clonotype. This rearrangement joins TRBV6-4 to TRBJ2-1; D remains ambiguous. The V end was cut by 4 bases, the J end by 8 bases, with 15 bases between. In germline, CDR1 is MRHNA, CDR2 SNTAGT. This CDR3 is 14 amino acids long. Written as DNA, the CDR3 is TGTGCCAGCAGTGGCAACTCTGCCGGTGATGAGCAGTTCTTC. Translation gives CASSGNSAGDEQFF.

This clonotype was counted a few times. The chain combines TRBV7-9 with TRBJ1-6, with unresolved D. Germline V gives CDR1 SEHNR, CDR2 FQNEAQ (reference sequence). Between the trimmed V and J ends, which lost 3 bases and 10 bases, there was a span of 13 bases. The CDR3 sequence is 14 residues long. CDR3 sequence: CASSLRAANSPLHF. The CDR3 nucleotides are TGTGCCAGCAGCTTGAGGGCGGCCAACTCACCCCTCCACTTT.

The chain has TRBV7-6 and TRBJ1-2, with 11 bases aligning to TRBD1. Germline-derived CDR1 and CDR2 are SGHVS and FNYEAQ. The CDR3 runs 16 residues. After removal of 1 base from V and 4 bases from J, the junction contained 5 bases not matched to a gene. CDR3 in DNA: TGTGCCAGCAGCTTAGATTTGGGGACAGGGGGCTATGGCTACACCTTC. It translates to CASSLDLGTGGYGYTF.

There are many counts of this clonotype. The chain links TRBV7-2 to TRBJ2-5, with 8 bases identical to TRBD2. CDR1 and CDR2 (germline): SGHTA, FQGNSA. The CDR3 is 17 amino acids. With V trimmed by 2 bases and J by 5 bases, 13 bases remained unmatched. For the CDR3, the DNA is TGTGCCAGCAGCTTAAGGCGGGGGGCCGCGGCTCGCGAGACCCAGTACTTC. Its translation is CASSLRRGAAARETQYF.

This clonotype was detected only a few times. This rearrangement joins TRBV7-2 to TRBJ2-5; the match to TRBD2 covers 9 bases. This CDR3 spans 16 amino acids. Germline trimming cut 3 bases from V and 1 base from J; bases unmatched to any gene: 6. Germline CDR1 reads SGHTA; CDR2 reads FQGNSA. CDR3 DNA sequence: TGTGCCAGCAGCTTCGGTAGCGGGGGAAGCCAAGAGACCCAGTACTTC. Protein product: CASSFGSGGSQETQYF.

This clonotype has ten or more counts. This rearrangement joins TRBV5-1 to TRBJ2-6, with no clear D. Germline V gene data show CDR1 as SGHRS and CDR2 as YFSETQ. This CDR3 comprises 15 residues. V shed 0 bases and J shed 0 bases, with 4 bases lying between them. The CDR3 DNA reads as TGCGCCAGCAGCTTGGACAGCTCTGGGGCCAACGTCCTGACTTTC. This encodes CASSLDSSGANVLTF.

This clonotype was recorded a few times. The CDR3 nucleotides are TGTGCCAGCAGCGCATACGGACCGAGTCGATCCACAGATACGCAGTATTTT. This codes for CASSAYGPSRSTDTQYF. The chain recombines TRBV7-3 with TRBJ2-3; D gene unclear. Trimming left V 5 bases short and J 2 bases short, with 20 bases between. CDR1 and CDR2 (germline): SGHTA, FQGTGA. CDR3 length: 17 residues.

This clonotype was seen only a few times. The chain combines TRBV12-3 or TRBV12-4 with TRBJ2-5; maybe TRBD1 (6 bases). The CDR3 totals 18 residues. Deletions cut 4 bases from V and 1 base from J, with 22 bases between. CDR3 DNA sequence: TGTGCCAGCAGTTCACTGAAGACAGGTCCAGGTCCCCAAGAGACCCAGTACTTC. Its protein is CASSSLKTGPGPQETQYF.

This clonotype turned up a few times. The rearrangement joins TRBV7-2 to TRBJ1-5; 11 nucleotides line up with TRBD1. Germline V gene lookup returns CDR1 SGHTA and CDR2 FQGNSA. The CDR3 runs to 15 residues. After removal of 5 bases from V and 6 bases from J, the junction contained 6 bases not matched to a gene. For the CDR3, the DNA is TGTGCCAGCAGCCACGGACAGGGGGCAAGTCAGCCCCAGCATTTT. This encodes CASSHGQGASQPQHF.

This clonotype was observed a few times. The CDR3 DNA is TGCGCCAGCGGGGGAGATAACACCGGGGAGCTGTTTTTT. It is translated as CASGGDNTGELFF. The chain carries TRBV5-1 and TRBJ2-2; D possibly uses TRBD1 or TRBD2 (5 bases each). The CDR3 is 13 residues long. Trimming shortened V by 7 bases and J by 2 bases, and 9 bases separated the two germline ends. The germline V gene encodes CDR1 SGHRS and CDR2 YFSETQ.

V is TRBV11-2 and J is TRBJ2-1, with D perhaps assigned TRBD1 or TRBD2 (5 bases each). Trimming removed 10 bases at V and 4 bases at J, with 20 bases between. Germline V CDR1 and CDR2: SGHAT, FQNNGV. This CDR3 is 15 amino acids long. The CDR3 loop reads CATSPGPQGYNEQFF. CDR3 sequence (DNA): TGTGCCACGTCCCCGGGACCACAAGGGTACAATGAGCAGTTCTTC.

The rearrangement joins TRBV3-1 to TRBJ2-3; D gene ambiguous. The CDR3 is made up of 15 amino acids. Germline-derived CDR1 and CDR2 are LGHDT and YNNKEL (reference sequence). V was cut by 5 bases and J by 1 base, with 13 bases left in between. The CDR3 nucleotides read TGTGCCAGCAGCGTCGCCCTAGGTCGCACAGATACGCAGTATTTT. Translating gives CASSVALGRTDTQYF.

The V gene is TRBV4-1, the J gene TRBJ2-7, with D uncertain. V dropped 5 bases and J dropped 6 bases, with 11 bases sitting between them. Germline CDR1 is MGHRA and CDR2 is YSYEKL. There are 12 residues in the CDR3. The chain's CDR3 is CASSARNGEQYV. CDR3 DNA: TGCGCCAGCAGCGCCCGGAACGGCGAGCAGTACGTC.

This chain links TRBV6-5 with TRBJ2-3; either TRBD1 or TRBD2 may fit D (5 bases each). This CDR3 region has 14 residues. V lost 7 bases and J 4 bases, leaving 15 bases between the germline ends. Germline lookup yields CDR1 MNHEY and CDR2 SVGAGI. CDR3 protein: CASTLEVGADTQYF. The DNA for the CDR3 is TGTGCCAGCACCCTAGAAGTGGGGGCAGATACGCAGTATTTT.